These 9 T cell receptor beta chains share one sample of origin, sequenced in a study of human CD4 T cells and Enterobacteriaceae. All CD4+ cells other than CD45RA+CCR7+CD95- naive cells were sorted as memory, over 98% pure. The repertoire was sequenced with immunoSEQ multiplex PCR; TCRdb's copy has only in-frame clones and lacks some. The sample lists some 30,000 clones, approximately 82% occurring once. The sequencing input was memory CD4+ T cells from blood. These receptors came from a human donor in good health.

This rearrangement joins TRBV6-1 to TRBJ2-7, with TRBD1 identical over 10 bases. The V gene end was trimmed by 8 bases and the J gene end by 1 base; junction bases not matched to a gene: 5. There are 14 residues in the CDR3. Per germline, CDR1 MNHNS and CDR2 SASEGT. CDR3 bases: TGTGCCAGCGGGGCGGGACAGGGGTCCTACGAGCAGTACTTC. Protein product: CASGAGQGSYEQYF.

V is TRBV28 and J is TRBJ1-2; a weak D match, TRBD1 (5 bases). The CDR3 is 13 amino acids. Germline V gene data show CDR1 as MDHEN and CDR2 as SYDVKM. The V gene lost 7 bases and the J gene lost 2 bases, with 11 bases spanning the gap. CDR3 coding DNA: TGTGCCAGCATGGCAGGGCGGAACTATGGCTACACCTTC. This encodes CASMAGRNYGYTF.

V and J are TRBV20-1 and TRBJ2-5; 7 bases fit TRBD2. After removal of 7 bases from V and 2 bases from J, the junction contained 1 base not matched to a gene. Germline V gene data show CDR1 as DFQATT and CDR2 as SNEGSKA (reference sequence). This CDR3 spans 11 amino acids. Here the CDR3 DNA reads TGCAGTGGACTAGCACAAGAGACCCAGTACTTC. Its protein product is CSGLAQETQYF.

The V gene is TRBV5-6, the J gene TRBJ1-2; the match to TRBD1 covers 9 bases. Germline lookup yields CDR1 SGHDT and CDR2 YYEEEE. CDR3 length: 13 amino acids. V shed 5 bases, J shed 6 bases, and the junction held 5 bases outside the gene matches. The CDR3 is CASRAWTGDGYTF. CDR3 coding DNA: TGTGCCAGCAGGGCCTGGACAGGGGATGGCTACACCTTC.

The V gene is TRBV30, the J gene TRBJ1-2; 7 bases agree with TRBD1. Losses at the gene ends were 3 bases for V and 4 bases for J; bases not matched to a gene: 8. The CDR3 totals 14 residues. The germline V gene has CDR1 GTSNPN and CDR2 SVGIG (reference sequence). Here the CDR3 DNA reads TGTGCCTGGAGAACTACCGGGACAGTCTATGGCTACACCTTC. It is translated as CAWRTTGTVYGYTF.

The chain uses TRBV28 and TRBJ2-3, with TRBD2 as a possible D gene (6 bases). This CDR3 contains 14 residues. Germline lookup yields CDR1 MDHEN and CDR2 SYDVKM. With 7 bases removed from V and 2 bases from J, the gap between germline ends came to 13 bases. This CDR3 reads CASTIGGVTDTQYF. The CDR3, as DNA: TGTGCCAGCACCATCGGAGGGGTCACAGATACGCAGTATTTT.

This sequence joins TRBV7-9 and TRBJ1-5, with 9 bases matching TRBD1. After removal of 1 base from V and 5 bases from J, the junction contained 3 bases not matched to a gene. CDR3 size: 15 residues. Germline-derived CDR1 and CDR2 are SEHNR and FQNEAQ (reference sequence). CDR3 DNA sequence: TGTGCCAGCAGCTTAGGGACAGGGGTTCATCAGCCCCAGCATTTT. It specifies CASSLGTGVHQPQHF.

V gene TRBV2 combines with J gene TRBJ2-7; TRBD2 matches at 7 bases. This CDR3 comprises 16 residues. Germline CDR1 is SNHLY and CDR2 is FYNNEI. V gave up 2 bases and J gave up 5 bases; unmatched junction bases: 12. The CDR3 DNA reads TGTGCCAGCAGTGAATCCGGGGGGACGATGTTGGACGAGCAGTACTTC. It translates to CASSESGGTMLDEQYF.

J is TRBJ1-6 and V is TRBV13; 7 positions agree with TRBD1. CDR3 length: 15 amino acids. V was clipped by 0 bases and J by 7 bases; unmatched bases: 3. Germline lookup yields CDR1 PRHDT and CDR2 FYEKMQ (reference sequence). Written as DNA, the CDR3 is TGTGCCAGCAGCTTAGGTGGCAGGGGGAATTCACCCCTCCACTTT. Translation: CASSLGGRGNSPLHF.